The subject of this entry is one T cell receptor beta chain. In the original processing: Scientists estimated how many nucleated cells there were by amplifying reference gene primers. Libraries were prepared by immunoSEQ multiplex PCR; TCRdb keeps only in-frame clonotypes and omits some of them. V and J calls and clone size come straight from that table; D and trimming were deduced from the DNA. The sample has 70,000 or so clones; roughly 77% are singletons. This sample is part of a study of blood T cell repertoires in COVID-19. About the study: Sites in the United States, Italy and Spain provided acute and convalescent COVID-19 samples. T cells, B-cell-depleted T cells, or PBMCs supplied cDNA or gDNA.

J was trimmed by 5 bases and V by 3 bases; bases with no gene match: 3. The germline gives CDR1 MRHNA, CDR2 SNTAGT. The CDR3 is 14 residues long. The sequence derives from a human donor in a cohort sampled during active COVID-19. The chain carries TRBV6-4 and TRBJ1-1; 10 bases match TRBD1. Material for sequencing was peripheral blood. The CDR3 is CASSERTGGTEAFF. The CDR3, as DNA: TGTGCCAGCAGTGAACGGACAGGGGGGACTGAAGCTTTCTTT.